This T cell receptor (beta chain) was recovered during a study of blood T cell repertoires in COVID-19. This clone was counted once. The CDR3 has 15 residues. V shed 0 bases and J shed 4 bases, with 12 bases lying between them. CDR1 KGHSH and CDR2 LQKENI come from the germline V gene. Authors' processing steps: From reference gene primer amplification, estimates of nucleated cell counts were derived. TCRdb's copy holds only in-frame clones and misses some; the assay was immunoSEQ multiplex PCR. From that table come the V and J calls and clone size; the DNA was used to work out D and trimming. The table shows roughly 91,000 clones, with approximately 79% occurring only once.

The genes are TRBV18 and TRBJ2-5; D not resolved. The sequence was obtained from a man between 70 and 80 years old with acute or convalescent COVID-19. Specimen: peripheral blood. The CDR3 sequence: CASSPPSGTGETQYF. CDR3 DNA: TGTGCCAGCTCACCACCTTCAGGAACCGGAGAGACCCAGTACTTC.